The sequence of this T cell receptor (beta chain) was determined in a study of cytomegalovirus exposure and HLA in healthy donors (dated by TCRdb to the late 2010s). Background on the whole study: An earlier analysis of 587 of the donors reported 276 Gb of sequence data and roughly 120 million unique TCR beta sequences obtained from roughly 180 million T cells. On average, roughly 240,000 unique TCR beta nucleotide sequences were sequenced per donor among a few hundred genotyped donors of the cohort, with roughly 19% of those sequences being non-productive. In the later analysis, no new phenotypic data were used to find candidate immune exposures; instead, reliance was placed on TCR beta sequences and their occurrence across donors. The study aimed to test whether cataloging public T cell receptors could reveal signatures of past pathogen exposure. Class I and class II HLA loci were covered by the typing at four-digit resolution. To predict cytomegalovirus infection status, the study combined high-throughput TCR immunosequencing, statistical association of individual TCRs with disease status, and machine learning. Roughly five DR-DQ haplotypes were handled as single units for association and clustering, since linkage in the cohort was strong. All discovery cohort repertoires had been generated using a single sequencing platform. Of the 350 to 450 genotyped donors, 70% to 90% were placed in the genetic ancestry cluster associated with self-reported Caucasian donors. To study patterns of TCR occurrence, a later analysis re-analyzed previously published TCR beta repertoires from 650 to 750 donors and added high-resolution HLA genotyping. Donor age, sex, ethnicity and CMV serostatus were collected together with the repertoire data. Typing coverage varied by locus: roughly 620-640 donors for A, B, C, DRB1 and DQB1; some 520 for DQA1; approximately 570 for DPA1; roughly 450 for DPB1. An earlier analysis of 587 of the donors used high-throughput TCR beta sequencing to judge whether each TCR beta V gene segment behaved as functional or pseudogenic. The study used immunosequencing to profile the T cell repertoires of 666 subjects and linked those repertoires to cytomegalovirus serostatus. Besides the first cohort of roughly 700 subjects, a separate validation cohort made up of roughly 130 different subjects was used. A later genetic analysis took genome-wide SNP genotypes for about 55% of the 666 donors and used that subset as a discovery cohort. Roughly 300 gigabases of sequencing data and approximately 92 million unique TCR sequences made up an early release that covered 500 to 650 HLA-typed donors. What the authors observed across the whole study: When HLA alleles, especially DR and DQ, strongly co-occurred, attributing TCR associations to individual alleles was difficult. Some IMGT-functional V segments, including TRBV6-2 and TRBV6-3, could not be told apart with the 87-base-pair reads, so those segments were excluded. The study gave a list of 150 to 200 TCR beta chains associated with cytomegalovirus. In vitro tests confirmed that a few of the cytomegalovirus-associated TCR beta chains recognize cytomegalovirus antigens. Because HLA typing was unavailable for some donors at each locus, only the typed subset was used in association tests. A further reported finding was that TCR beta sequences accurately predicted the HLA-A and HLA-B alleles for most subjects in the first cohort. Because counts were too low, approximately 15 rarely observed V segments, including chromosome 9 orphons, were excluded from the earlier analysis of 587 of the donors. At a false discovery rate of 0.05, a later analysis linked 15,000 to 20,000 TCR beta sequences to specific HLA alleles. The cohort was sequenced for TCR beta chains only, and without alpha or paired-chain data the features that could be detected were limited. Correlated functional status among segregating V segments might reflect linkage disequilibrium, but an unknown experimental factor could not be ruled out. A cluster of highly shared sequence variants was judged likely to be a technical artifact of the sequencing pipeline. A later genetic analysis associated a missense DCLRE1C variant with V-gene and J-gene trimming of TCR beta chains, and an independent cohort replicated the association. Broadly in line with IMGT annotations, most TCR beta V segments showed up in productive rearrangements about 90% or about 30% of the time in an earlier analysis of approximately 600 of the donors. In a later analysis, TCR association rates were found to vary across HLA loci, with the most associated TCRs seen for DRB1 alleles and the fewest for HLA-C alleles. According to a later analysis, most CMV-associated TCR beta chains appeared to be HLA-restricted, and the HLA associations seemed to be driven largely by CMV exposure. Most TCR sequences were observed very rarely across donors, whereas some public TCRs were present in many individuals. Several of the top co-occurrence clusters appeared to be linked to parvovirus B19, influenza, CMV and Epstein-Barr virus, according to a later analysis. Cytomegalovirus status was reported to be diagnosed by the classifier with high specificity and sensitivity in both the original and validation cohorts. A later genetic analysis reported fewer N-insertions in productive TCRs among donors in an Asian-associated ancestry cluster than the roughly 690-donor mean. A later analysis found that HLA-associated TCR beta chains were more clonally expanded and had lower generation probabilities than equally common non-associated chains. CMV serostatus was the only immune exposure information available for the cohort. Sequencing depth was assumed to be roughly uniform across donors in the presence/absence analyses, though that assumption may not hold. It was suggested by the authors that the approach could potentially be generalized to other disease states and immunological phenotypes.

Library creation used the immunoSEQ multiplex PCR assay. The multiplex PCR relied on a mix of 60 forward primers for TCR Vbeta segments and 13 reverse primers for TCR Jbeta segments. Amplification of the CDR3 region of rearranged TCR beta genes was performed with a multiplex PCR assay on genomic DNA. The amplified TCR beta libraries were sequenced on the Illumina HiSeq System as 87-base-pair reads. The authors' pipeline ran thus. A later analysis tallied approximately 87 million unique TCR beta chains across the approximately 670 repertoires, and about 12 million of those chains were shared by two or more donors. A nearest-neighbor algorithm error-corrected the raw reads and collapsed the reads into unique sequences, merging closely related sequences to remove PCR and sequencing errors. Alignment of CDR3 sequences to IMGT reference sequences was used to assign V, D and J gene segments. For a sequence to be retained, a match of at least six nucleotides was required to both a V gene segment and a J gene segment. A rearrangement was called productive if the CDR3 had no stop codons and remained in frame with V and J, and every other rearrangement was called non-productive. Following IMGT convention, CDR3 was defined as the stretch from the second conserved V-encoded cysteine to the conserved J-encoded phenylalanine. The earlier analysis of more than 450 of the donors excluded sequences that lacked an unambiguous match to a single V gene segment. In an earlier analysis of roughly 600 of the donors, a V segment was called functional when productive rearrangements were above 56.7%, and segregating when the standard deviation between donors exceeded 5%. A statistical classification framework was built to diagnose cytomegalovirus status from the catalog of TCR beta chain sequences. In a later analysis, TCR nucleotide sequences were compared against IMGT/GENE-DB human TR gene sequences so that V and J genes could be assigned. A later analysis assigned CDR3 sequences and most-parsimonious VDJ recombination scenarios with the TCRdist pipeline. A later analysis defined each TCR beta chain by its CDR3 amino acid sequence plus V-gene family, and excluded reads lacking a unique V-gene family. As a way to deal with suspected cross-contamination and a sequencing artifact, a later analysis dropped roughly 620 nucleotide sequences that were highly shared and had low generation probability. In a later analysis, a clonal expansion index was calculated for each public chain from normalized within-repertoire ranks of inferred template counts. In a later analysis, generation probabilities were computed with a VDJ recombination model fitted to out-of-frame rearrangements, and the resulting probabilities were checked against IGoR. A later analysis scored TCR-TCR, TCR-HLA and TCR-CMV co-occurrence with hypergeometric tests, applying a repertoire-size bias correction to TCR pairs. A later analysis estimated false discovery rates by permuting HLA or CMV assignments 20 times. In a later analysis, co-occurring TCRs were grouped using DBSCAN, with TCRdist sequence similarity added in when clustering inside HLA-allele-positive subsets. Co-occurrence clustering excluded repertoires with fewer than 30,000 or more than 120,000 public chains, plus five with anomalous nucleotide sharing. The source is immuneACCESS, and TCRdb retained only in-frame sequences with V and J called. Part of the clones is not carried over; for the studies checked, unresolved V genes explain less than half of this, and the remainder is unexplained. That table supplies the V and J calls and clone size; D and trimming were determined from the DNA. The sample contains approximately 190,000 clones, 82% of them found a single time. Of the sample, approximately 0.8% falls within the top ten clones.

About this clone: The specificity of this receptor is unknown. Nothing much larger sits one base from this clone, and base qualities are not available.

Compared with germline, V lacks 3 bases and J lacks 4 bases; bases without a gene match: 6. The CDR3 measures 15 amino acids from cysteine to phenylalanine. The retained sequence is limited to the CDR3, 45 bases, with the frame set at the first base. The germline V gene encodes CDR1 MDHEN and CDR2 SYDVKM. In total, roughly 670 healthy bone marrow donors made up the cohort. At the time of sampling, all cohort members were nominally healthy, though unrecorded immune exposures were likely present. The donor was CMV seronegative and belonged to the group of 350 to 400 seronegative cohort members. Each donor provided a peripheral blood sample, and peripheral blood mononuclear cells were used for TCR beta sequencing. Genomic DNA extraction from the blood cell samples was performed with the Qiagen DNeasy Blood Extraction Kit.

The sequence was collected from a woman under 30 in good health and CMV-seronegative. Sequencing was performed on PBMCs. The V and J genes are TRBV28 and TRBJ2-5; 9 central nucleotides agree with TRBD2. The CDR3 corresponds to CASSFRGRGAETQYF. The sequence in DNA is TGTGCCAGCAGTTTTCGCGGGAGGGGGGCAGAGACCCAGTACTTC. The full variable domain, completed from the reference TRBV28 and TRBJ2-5 proteins outside the CDR3, reads DVKVTQSSRYLVKRTGEKVFLECVQDMDHENMFWYRQDPGLGLRLIYFSYDVKMKEKGDIPEGYSVSREKKERFSLILESASTNQTSMYLCASSFRGRGAETQYFGPGTRLLVL.